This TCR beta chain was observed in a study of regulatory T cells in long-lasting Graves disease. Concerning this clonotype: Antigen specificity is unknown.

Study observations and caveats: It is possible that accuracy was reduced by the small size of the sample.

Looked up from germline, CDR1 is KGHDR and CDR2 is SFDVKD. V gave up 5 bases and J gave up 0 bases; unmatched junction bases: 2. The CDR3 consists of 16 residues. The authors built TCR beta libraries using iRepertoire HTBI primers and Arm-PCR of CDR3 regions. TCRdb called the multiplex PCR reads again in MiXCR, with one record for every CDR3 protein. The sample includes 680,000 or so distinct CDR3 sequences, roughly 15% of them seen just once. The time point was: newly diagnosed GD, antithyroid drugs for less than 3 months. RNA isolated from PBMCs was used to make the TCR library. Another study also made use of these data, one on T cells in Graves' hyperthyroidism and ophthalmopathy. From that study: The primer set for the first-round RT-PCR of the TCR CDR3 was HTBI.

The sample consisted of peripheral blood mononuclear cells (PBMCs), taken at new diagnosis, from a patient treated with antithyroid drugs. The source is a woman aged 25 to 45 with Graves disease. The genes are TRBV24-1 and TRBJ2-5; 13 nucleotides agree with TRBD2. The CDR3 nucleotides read TGTGCCACCAGTGGACTAGCGGGAGGTTACCAAGAGACCCAGTACTTC. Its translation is CATSGLAGGYQETQYF.